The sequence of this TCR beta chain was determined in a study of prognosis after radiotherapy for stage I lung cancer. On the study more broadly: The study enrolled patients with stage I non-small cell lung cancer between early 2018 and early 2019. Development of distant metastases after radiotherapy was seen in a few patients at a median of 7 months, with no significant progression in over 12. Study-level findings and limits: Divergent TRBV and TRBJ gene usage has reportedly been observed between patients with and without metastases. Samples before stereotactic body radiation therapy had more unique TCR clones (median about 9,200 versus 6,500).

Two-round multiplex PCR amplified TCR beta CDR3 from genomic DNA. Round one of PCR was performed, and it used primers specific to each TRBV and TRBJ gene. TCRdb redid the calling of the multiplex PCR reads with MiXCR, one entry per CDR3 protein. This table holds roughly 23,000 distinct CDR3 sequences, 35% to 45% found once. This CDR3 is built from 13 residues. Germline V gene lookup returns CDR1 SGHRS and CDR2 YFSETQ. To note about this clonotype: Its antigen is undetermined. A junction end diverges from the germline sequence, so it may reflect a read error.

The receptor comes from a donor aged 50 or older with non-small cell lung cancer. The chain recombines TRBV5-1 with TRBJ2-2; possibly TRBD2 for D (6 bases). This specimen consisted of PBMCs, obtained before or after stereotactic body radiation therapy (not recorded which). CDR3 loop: CTSLGGFTGELFF. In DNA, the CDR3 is TGCACCAGCCTCGGGGGTTTCACCGGGGAGCTGTTTTTT.